One sample yielded the 27 T cell receptor beta chains listed below, sequenced in a study of shared clonotypes between healthy human individuals. CD45RO-negative, CCR7-positively selected cells formed the naive CD8 fraction, excluding terminally differentiated effector memory CD45RA+ cells. TCRdb keeps only in-frame clones here, not all; method: immunoSEQ multiplex PCR. The sample gives about 2.1 million clones, just over 90% of which show up once; about 1.6% is in the top ten. Input material: naive CD8+ T cells from PBMCs. All receptors come from a man younger than 30 in good health. Some clones in this sample may be carry-over from other donors' samples.

V gene TRBV6-5 combines with J gene TRBJ2-7; no clear D. Germline CDR1 reads MNHEY; CDR2 reads SVGAGI. The CDR3 contains 15 residues. Trimming removed 0 bases at V and 2 bases at J, with 11 bases between. The CDR3 spells CASSYSLYLAYEQYF. CDR3 nucleotide sequence: TGTGCCAGCAGTTACTCTCTTTATCTAGCCTACGAGCAGTACTTC.

This clone has just a few counts. V gene TRBV4-1 combines with J gene TRBJ1-1; 10 bases line up with TRBD1. The CDR3 has 15 amino acids. Germline V CDR1 and CDR2: MGHRA, YSYEKL. V lost 0 bases and J lost 9; bases outside the gene matches: 7. Here the CDR3 reads CASSQEVGDRGKAFF. The CDR3 DNA follows: TGCGCCAGCAGCCAAGAAGTGGGGGACAGGGGAAAAGCTTTCTTT.

This clone appeared a single time. The gene calls are TRBV13 and TRBJ2-7; 8 nucleotides match TRBD1. With 5 bases clipped from V and 7 bases from J, the junction kept 10 bases outside the gene matches. This CDR3 comprises 14 residues. Germline V gene data show CDR1 as PRHDT and CDR2 as FYEKMQ (reference sequence). CDR3: CASSPDRATWEQYF. CDR3 coding DNA: TGTGCCAGCAGCCCGGACAGGGCTACATGGGAGCAGTACTTC.

V is TRBV5-6 and J is TRBJ2-7; possibly TRBD2 for D (6 bases). The CDR3 consists of 13 residues. Trimming left V 4 bases short and J 6 bases short, with 14 bases between. The V gene's germline CDR1 is SGHDT and CDR2 YYEEEE. In DNA, the CDR3 is TGTGCCAGCAGCCTCGGGGACTTAGTCGAGCAGTACTTC. Encoded protein: CASSLGDLVEQYF.

The chain couples TRBV6-1 to TRBJ1-6, with TRBD1 as a possible D gene (6 bases). CDR1 and CDR2 (germline): MNHNS, SASEGT. This CDR3 is built from 15 residues. Trimming stripped 4 bases from V and 4 bases from J, with 11 bases between. The CDR3 protein is CASSVGQRYNSPLHF. The CDR3 coding sequence is TGTGCCAGCAGTGTCGGACAGAGATATAATTCACCCCTCCACTTT.

This clone appeared once. The V gene is TRBV11-1, the J gene TRBJ2-7; 9 bases fit TRBD1. After removal of 2 bases from V and 5 bases from J, the junction contained 7 bases not matched to a gene. Germline assignment: CDR1 SGHAT and CDR2 FQDESV (reference sequence). This CDR3 contains 15 residues. The CDR3 region has the DNA TGTGCCAGCAGCTTACGGGACAGGGTATGGGACGAGCAGTACTTC. Amino acid sequence: CASSLRDRVWDEQYF. Variable domain in full (rest from reference TRBV11-1 and TRBJ2-7): EAEVAQSPRYKITEKSQAVAFWCDPISGHATLYWYRQILGQGPELLVQFQDESVVDDSQLPKDRFSAERLKGVDSTLKIQPAELGDSAMYLCASSLRDRVWDEQYFGPGTRLTVT.

The chain employs TRBV30 and TRBJ2-3, with D possibly being TRBD2 (5 bases). V was pared by 1 base and J by 5 bases, with 10 bases between. CDR3 size: 13 residues. The germline gives CDR1 GTSNPN, CDR2 SVGIG (reference sequence). The CDR3 region has the DNA TGTGCCTGGAGTGGAGGGTGGTTAGATACGCAGTATTTT. It encodes CAWSGGWLDTQYF.

The chain has TRBV12-5 and TRBJ2-1, with 8 bases that match TRBD2. The CDR3 loop spans 13 amino acids. The germline V gene encodes CDR1 LGHNT and CDR2 FRNRAP. After removal of 6 bases from V and 8 bases from J, the junction contained 6 bases not matched to a gene. DNA of the CDR3: TGTGCTAGTGGATATGGACTAGCCGATGAGCAGTTCTTC. Translation: CASGYGLADEQFF.

The V and J genes are TRBV10-3 and TRBJ2-4; D is unresolved. The CDR3 extends over 16 amino acids. Germline CDR1 reads ENHRY; CDR2 reads SYGVKD. Deletions cut 7 bases from V and 2 bases from J, with 18 bases between. CDR3 in DNA: TGTGCCATCACCCCCAGTAAGGGTAGGACCAAAAACATTCAGTACTTC. Translation gives CAITPSKGRTKNIQYF.

V and J are TRBV6-4 and TRBJ2-7; D is tentatively TRBD1 or TRBD2 (5 bases each). Germline CDR1 is MRHNA and CDR2 is SNTAGT. The germline V and J ends were trimmed by 6 bases and 0 bases, with 18 bases remaining between them. This CDR3 contains 16 residues. The CDR3 bases are TGTGCCAGCAGGTCTCAAAGGAGGACAAACTCCTACGAGCAGTACTTC. It translates to CASRSQRRTNSYEQYF.

The chain employs TRBV25-1 and TRBJ2-7; 8 bases align to TRBD1. The CDR3 has 14 residues. Unmatched junction bases numbered 8, after V lost 3 bases and J lost 7 bases. Germline V CDR1 and CDR2: MGHDK, SYGVNS. The CDR3, as DNA: TGTGCCAGCAGTGACAGGGGGCGGTCGGGAGAGCAGTACTTC. Protein product: CASSDRGRSGEQYF.

V is TRBV27 and J is TRBJ2-2, with D tentatively TRBD1 or TRBD2 (5 bases each). With 5 bases removed from V and 5 bases from J, the gap between germline ends came to 18 bases. Germline values: CDR1 MNHEY, CDR2 SMNVEV (reference sequence). CDR3 size: 16 residues. The CDR3: CASSRGTNRWTGELFF. In nucleotides, the CDR3 is TGTGCCAGCAGTCGAGGGACCAACAGATGGACCGGGGAGCTGTTTTTT.

This chain links TRBV7-6 with TRBJ2-7; a weak D match, TRBD2 (6 bases). Germline V gene data show CDR1 as SGHVS and CDR2 as FNYEAQ. The V end was cut by 4 bases, the J end by 2 bases, with 21 bases between. This CDR3 contains 17 residues. The CDR3 sequence is CASSSGRAEGKPYEQYF. The CDR3 DNA sequence: TGTGCCAGCAGCTCGGGGAGAGCGGAGGGAAAACCCTACGAGCAGTACTTC.

V gene TRBV4-3 combines with J gene TRBJ2-1; unclear D gene. Germline CDR1 is LGHNA and CDR2 is YSLEER. V was cut by 3 bases and J by 2 bases, with 11 bases left in between. This CDR3 spans 15 amino acids. The CDR3 protein is CASSQDGAPYNEQFF. The CDR3 region has the DNA TGCGCCAGCAGCCAGGACGGAGCGCCCTACAATGAGCAGTTCTTC.

This rearrangement joins TRBV7-9 to TRBJ2-7; maybe TRBD2 (5 bases). The ends were cut back, 1 base at V and 3 bases at J, with 13 bases in the middle. The CDR3 sequence is 15 residues long. CDR1 and CDR2 from the germline V gene are SEHNR and FQNEAQ (reference sequence). As DNA, the CDR3 is TGTGCCAGCAGCTTAGGGGCGGTGGAGGTCTACGAGCAGTACTTC. This sequence encodes CASSLGAVEVYEQYF.

J is TRBJ1-1 and V is TRBV7-9, with 7 bases lining up with TRBD1. CDR1 is SEHNR and CDR2 is FQNEAQ in the germline V gene (reference sequence). Losses at the gene ends were 7 bases for V and 2 bases for J; bases not matched to a gene: 10. The CDR3 spans 15 residues. The CDR3, as DNA: TGTGCCAGCATTAGACTGGACAGGCCTAACACTGAAGCTTTCTTT. Its protein product is CASIRLDRPNTEAFF.

The rearrangement links TRBV7-4 to TRBJ2-7; 12 nucleotides agree with TRBD2. Trimming at V came to 2 bases and at J to 2 bases, leaving 19 bases not matched to a gene. Germline V gives CDR1 SGHVT, CDR2 SQSDAQ. This CDR3 spans 21 amino acids. The CDR3 sequence: CASSLPFRRCGLAGQTYEQYF. DNA for the CDR3: TGTGCCAGCAGCTTACCTTTTAGGCGGTGCGGACTAGCGGGGCAAACCTACGAGCAGTACTTC.

The chain employs TRBV29-1 and TRBJ1-2; D remains ambiguous. Trimming shortened V by 6 bases and J by 0 bases, and 8 bases separated the two germline ends. Germline V gives CDR1 SQVTM, CDR2 ANQGSEA. The CDR3 has 12 amino acids. DNA for the CDR3: TGCAGCGTCCTGGGCGCTAACTATGGCTACACCTTC. Amino acid sequence: CSVLGANYGYTF.

This clone has just one count. This chain links TRBV5-6 with TRBJ2-7; D gene ambiguous. The germline gives CDR1 SGHDT, CDR2 YYEEEE. The CDR3 runs to 13 residues. The ends were cut back, 6 bases at V and 5 bases at J, with 15 bases in the middle. CDR3 loop: CASTVTDAHEQYF. As DNA, the CDR3 is TGTGCCAGCACGGTGACTGACGCCCACGAGCAGTACTTC. The full variable domain, rest sourced from reference TRBV5-6 and TRBJ2-7, is DAGVTQSPTHLIKTRGQQVTLRCSPKSGHDTVSWYQQALGQGPQFIFQYYEEEERQRGNFPDRFSGHQFPNYSSELNVNALLLGDSALYLCASTVTDAHEQYFGPGTRLTVT.

V and J are TRBV2 and TRBJ2-7; 8 bases match TRBD2. The CDR3 has 14 amino acids. Germline CDR1 is SNHLY and CDR2 is FYNNEI. After removal of 8 bases from V and 3 bases from J, the junction contained 9 bases not matched to a gene. This chain's CDR3 is CASGSGRSDYEQYF. The CDR3 bases are TGTGCCAGCGGAAGCGGGAGAAGCGACTACGAGCAGTACTTC.

V is TRBV4-2 and J is TRBJ2-5; D gene ambiguous. V was cut by 1 base and J by 0 bases, with 3 bases left in between. CDR1 and CDR2 (germline): LGHNA, YNFKEQ. The CDR3 sequence is 13 residues long. The CDR3: CASSQAYQETQYF. DNA for the CDR3: TGTGCCAGCAGCCAAGCGTACCAAGAGACCCAGTACTTC.

To note about this clone: This sample also contains other DNA sequences that code for the same CDR3. The V gene is TRBV7-9, the J gene TRBJ2-6; D is ambiguous. The V gene lost 5 bases and the J gene lost 0 bases, with 8 bases spanning the gap. The CDR3 is made up of 15 amino acids. The germline V gene has CDR1 SEHNR and CDR2 FQNEAQ (reference sequence). DNA for the CDR3: TGTGCCAGCAGCCCGCCGGGCTCTGGGGCCAACGTCCTGACTTTC. Its protein is CASSPPGSGANVLTF.

The J gene is TRBJ2-5, the V gene TRBV6-5, with a tentative D call TRBD2 (6 bases). The CDR3 extends over 14 amino acids. CDR1 and CDR2 (germline): MNHEY, SVGAGI. V was cut by 0 bases and J by 4 bases, with 9 bases left in between. DNA for the CDR3: TGTGCCAGCAGTTACTCGACCGGGAGAGAGACCCAGTACTTC. Translating it yields CASSYSTGRETQYF.

The J gene is TRBJ1-1, the V gene TRBV5-6, with D possibly being TRBD1 (5 bases). This CDR3 comprises 13 residues. Germline V lookup: CDR1 SGHDT, CDR2 YYEEEE. Trimming removed 3 bases from V and 9 bases from J, with 15 bases in between. The CDR3 sequence is CASSWGLGGQAFF. In nucleotides, the CDR3 is TGTGCCAGCAGCTGGGGCCTGGGGGGACAAGCTTTCTTT. The whole variable domain, filled in from reference TRBV5-6 and TRBJ1-1, reads DAGVTQSPTHLIKTRGQQVTLRCSPKSGHDTVSWYQQALGQGPQFIFQYYEEEERQRGNFPDRFSGHQFPNYSSELNVNALLLGDSALYLCASSWGLGGQAFFGQGTRLTVV.

This chain links TRBV18 with TRBJ2-5; a weak D match, TRBD1 (5 bases). This CDR3 contains 14 residues. V lost 2 bases and J 5 bases, leaving 12 bases between the germline ends. Germline assignment: CDR1 KGHSH and CDR2 LQKENI. The CDR3, as DNA: TGTGCCAGCTCACCAGGGGCTAGTAGCGAGACCCAGTACTTC. Amino acid sequence: CASSPGASSETQYF.

The J gene is TRBJ1-2, the V gene TRBV5-5, with no clear D. CDR1 is SGHKS and CDR2 is YYEKEE in the germline V gene (reference sequence). Trimming removed 3 bases at V and 3 bases at J, with 15 bases between. The CDR3 consists of 15 residues. The DNA for the CDR3 is TGTGCCAGCAGCTCAGGACCCATCGGAGACTATGGCTACACCTTC. Amino acid sequence: CASSSGPIGDYGYTF.

The chain is built from TRBV6-5 and TRBJ2-1; tentatively, D is TRBD1 (6 bases). This CDR3 contains 14 residues. The germline V gene encodes CDR1 MNHEY and CDR2 SVGAGI. The V gene lost 5 bases and the J gene lost 7 bases, with 15 bases spanning the gap. CDR3: CASSPYRVRNEQFF. CDR3 DNA sequence: TGTGCCAGCAGTCCCTACAGGGTGCGAAATGAGCAGTTCTTC.